The 8 T cell receptor beta chains below come from one sample, sequenced in a study of T cell responses to AZD1222 COVID-19 vaccine (dated by TCRdb to about 2021). This specimen's time point label, per the study, means: about 28 days (+/-7) after the second vaccine dose. Library preparation employed the immunoSEQ multiplex PCR assay. The clones in this table, taken by TCRdb from immuneACCESS, are in-frame only. Not every clone is retained; where verified, under half of the shortfall comes from an unresolved V gene, and the cause of the rest is unknown. The sample table contains roughly 190,000 clones; only one count was recorded for roughly 90% of them. Clones ranked in the top ten supply about 1.7% of the sample. The specimen comprised peripheral blood, sampled 28 days after the second AZD1222 dose. The receptors were gathered from an adult who received the AZD1222 COVID-19 vaccine.

The V and J genes are TRBV29-1 and TRBJ2-3; D gene uncertain. The CDR3 extends over 12 amino acids. The V end was cut by 3 bases, the J end by 6 bases, with 10 bases between. Per the germline V gene, CDR1 is SQVTM and CDR2 is ANQGSEA. The CDR3 reads CSVDPTQDTQYF. The CDR3 DNA reads TGCAGCGTTGACCCCACCCAGGATACGCAGTATTTT.

This clone was recorded a few times. This chain uses TRBV2 with TRBJ1-5; 9 bases match TRBD1. CDR1 SNHLY and CDR2 FYNNEI come from the germline V gene. The CDR3 runs 15 residues. Losses at the gene ends were 8 bases for V and 7 bases for J; bases not matched to a gene: 12. The CDR3 DNA follows: TGTGCCAGCTCTGAAACAGGGGGCTCGAGACAGCCCCAGCATTTT. This codes for CASSETGGSRQPQHF.

The rearrangement uses TRBV7-3 and TRBJ1-1; no clear D gene. Trimming removed 1 base from V and 0 bases from J, with 9 bases in between. This CDR3 has 15 amino acids. Germline assignment: CDR1 SGHTA and CDR2 FQGTGA. The CDR3 protein is CASSLMGGMNTEAFF. In DNA form, the CDR3 reads TGTGCCAGCAGCTTAATGGGTGGGATGAACACTGAAGCTTTCTTT. Variable domain in full (rest from reference TRBV7-3 and TRBJ1-1): GAGVSQTPSNKVTEKGKYVELRCDPISGHTALYWYRQSLGQGPEFLIYFQGTGAADDSGLPNDRFFAVRPEGSVSTLKIQRTERGDSAVYLCASSLMGGMNTEAFFGQGTRLTVV.

There are a few counts of this clone. The J gene is TRBJ1-2, the V gene TRBV7-8, with D hard to call. Germline CDR1 and CDR2: SGHVS and FQNEAQ. This CDR3 region has 13 residues. V was trimmed by 3 bases and J by 2 bases, leaving 7 bases between them. CDR3: CASSFVVNYGYTF. CDR3 coding DNA: TGTGCCAGCAGCTTTGTTGTCAACTATGGCTACACCTTC. The full variable domain, rest sourced from reference TRBV7-8 and TRBJ1-2, is GAGVSQSPRYKVAKRGQDVALRCDPISGHVSLFWYQQALGQGPEFLTYFQNEAQLDKSGLPSDRFFAERPEGSVSTLKIQRTQQEDSAVYLCASSFVVNYGYTFGSGTRLTVV.

V gene TRBV4-3 combines with J gene TRBJ2-7; D is possibly TRBD1 or TRBD2 (5 bases each). CDR1 LGHNA and CDR2 YSLEER come from the germline V gene. Trimming removed 5 bases at V and 7 bases at J, with 21 bases between. The CDR3 consists of 15 residues. DNA for the CDR3: TGCGCCAGCAGCAAGTTGTCGTCGGGGCTGGGGGAGCAGTACTTC. This translates into CASSKLSSGLGEQYF.

V is TRBV2 and J is TRBJ2-2; 7 bases are shared with TRBD2. Germline V gene data show CDR1 as SNHLY and CDR2 as FYNNEI. The CDR3 has 16 residues. The ends lost 6 bases at V and 0 bases at J; junction bases unmatched: 7. The CDR3: CASRHTSAANTGELFF. DNA for the CDR3: TGTGCCAGCAGGCATACTAGCGCAGCGAACACCGGGGAGCTGTTTTTT.

V usage is TRBV9 and J usage is TRBJ2-3; D ambiguous. CDR3 length: 13 amino acids. Germline lookup yields CDR1 SGDLS and CDR2 YYNGEE. V was shortened by 6 bases and J by 2 bases, with 10 bases between the two germline ends. CDR3 protein: CASKEGDTDTQYF. In DNA, the CDR3 is TGTGCCAGCAAGGAAGGCGACACAGATACGCAGTATTTT.

Of note for this clone: Its ends do not fully match the called genes, so a read error is possible. The J gene is TRBJ1-5, the V gene TRBV7-7; D not resolved. CDR3 size: 13 residues. The V gene's germline CDR1 is SSHAT and CDR2 FNYEAQ (reference sequence). DNA for the CDR3: TGTGCTAGCAGCTTAGATAAGGATCAGCCCCAGCATTTT. Protein sequence: CASSLDKDQPQHF. The variable domain in full, completed from reference TRBV7-7 and TRBJ1-5, reads GAGVSQSPRYKVTKRGQDVTLRCDPISSHATLYWYQQALGQGPEFLTYFNYEAQPDKSGLPSDRFSAERPEGSISTLTIQRTEQRDSAMYRCASSLDKDQPQHFGDGTRLSIL.